The rows below give T cell receptor beta chains drawn from one sample of a study of shared clonotypes between healthy human individuals. Method: immunoSEQ multiplex PCR; TCRdb's copy keeps in-frame clones and lacks some. The data contain under 2.5 million clones, 80% to 95% of them seen just once; the ten biggest clones take up more than 0.35%. Sequencing was done on a sample of naive CD4+ T cells from PBMCs. These receptor sequences come from a man aged 18 to 29 in good health. Some clones in this sample may be carry-over from other donors' samples. Each CDR3 is given with its conserved first and last residue. Fields, in order: D gene, clone size, J gene, V gene, CDR3 protein, CDR3 DNA. The D gene is left open where the match is weak. Clone size is shown for a subset of rows, as once, few, many or a class of expanded clone.

.	.	TRBJ2-2	TRBV19	CASSSQVDTGELFF	TGTGCCAGTAGCTCCCAGGTAGACACCGGGGAGCTGTTTTTT
TRBD1	.	TRBJ1-1	TRBV6-5	CASSLATGGFTEAFF	TGTGCCAGCAGTTTAGCGACAGGGGGCTTCACTGAAGCTTTCTTT
TRBD1	once	TRBJ2-7	TRBV6-6	CASRRGGDRTYEQYF	TGTGCCAGCAGAAGAGGGGGCGACAGGACCTACGAGCAGTACTTC
TRBD1	.	TRBJ2-2	TRBV27	CASSLDDRGAGELFF	TGTGCCAGCAGTTTAGATGACAGGGGAGCCGGGGAGCTGTTTTTT
TRBD1	.	TRBJ2-7	TRBV7-2	CASSLGQGITYEQYF	TGTGCCAGCAGCTTAGGACAGGGGATCACCTACGAGCAGTACTTC
TRBD1	.	TRBJ2-5	TRBV28	CASSTGGLSRETQYF	TGTGCCAGCAGTACAGGGGGGCTTAGCAGAGAGACCCAGTACTTC
.	once	TRBJ1-5	TRBV28	CASSRTYGQPQHF	TGTGCCAGCAGTCGAACGTACGGTCAGCCCCAGCATTTT
TRBD1	.	TRBJ2-7	TRBV28	CATEEQGATYEQYF	TGTGCCACCGAGGAACAGGGGGCAACCTACGAGCAGTACTTC
TRBD1	.	TRBJ1-5	TRBV28	CASSSFNGQAYSNQPQHF	TGTGCCAGCAGTTCCTTTAATGGACAGGCGTATAGCAATCAGCCCCAGCATTTT
.	.	TRBJ2-3	TRBV28	CASKRTVSTDTQYF	TGTGCCAGCAAGAGGACGGTTAGCACAGATACGCAGTATTTT
TRBD1	.	TRBJ1-2	TRBV12-5	CASGPTGAIYGYTF	TGTGCTAGTGGCCCGACAGGGGCAATCTATGGCTACACCTTC
.	.	TRBJ1-1	TRBV4-1	CASSHPRPGRRTTEAFF	TGCGCCAGCAGCCACCCCCGCCCCGGGAGAAGAACCACTGAAGCTTTCTTT
TRBD2	.	TRBJ2-5	TRBV18	CASSPSREGPRETQYF	TGTGCCAGCTCACCGTCGCGGGAGGGCCCTCGAGAGACCCAGTACTTC
TRBD1	.	TRBJ1-3	TRBV9	CASSGTGGSNTIYF	TGTGCCAGCAGCGGGACAGGGGGCTCAAACACCATATATTTT
TRBD1	.	TRBJ2-1	TRBV15	CATSRDRGGYNEQFF	TGTGCCACCAGCCGGGACAGGGGTGGTTACAATGAGCAGTTCTTC
TRBD2	.	TRBJ2-3	TRBV27	CASAAGAGVQTDTQYF	TGTGCCAGCGCCGCGGGAGCGGGAGTTCAGACAGATACGCAGTATTTT
.	.	TRBJ2-5	TRBV5-1	CASSSGTEETQYF	TGCGCCAGCAGCTCCGGGACGGAAGAGACCCAGTACTTC
TRBD1	.	TRBJ2-5	TRBV28	CASSLLTGIETQYF	TGTGCCAGCAGTTTATTGACAGGGATAGAGACCCAGTACTTC
.	.	TRBJ2-2	TRBV6-6	CASSYSRESGELFF	TGTGCCAGCAGTTACTCTAGGGAGTCCGGGGAGCTGTTTTTT
TRBD2	.	TRBJ2-3	TRBV2	CASRGGSRADTQYF	TGTGCCAGCAGGGGGGGGTCGAGGGCAGATACGCAGTATTTT
TRBD1	once	TRBJ1-2	TRBV19	CATTGQGDYGYTF	TGTGCCACCACGGGACAGGGGGATTATGGCTACACCTTC
.	.	TRBJ2-7	TRBV15	CATSRGDWNEQYF	TGTGCCACCAGCAGGGGGGACTGGAACGAGCAGTACTTC
TRBD1	.	TRBJ1-6	TRBV7-9	CASSLGSGTGYNSPLHF	TGTGCCAGCAGCTTAGGATCAGGGACAGGCTATAATTCACCCCTCCACTTT
.	once	TRBJ2-2	TRBV6-5	CASSYAAPLPGELFF	TGTGCCAGCAGTTACGCGGCACCCCTCCCCGGGGAGCTGTTTTTT
.	.	TRBJ1-5	TRBV5-5	CASRRGLNSNQPQHF	TGTGCCAGCAGACGAGGGCTAAATAGCAATCAGCCCCAGCATTTT
TRBD2	.	TRBJ2-5	TRBV25-1	CASSEYGLAGQETQYF	TGTGCCAGCAGTGAATACGGACTAGCGGGACAAGAGACCCAGTACTTC
.	.	TRBJ1-1	TRBV5-8	CASLRQKNTEAFF	TGTGCCAGCTTAAGACAGAAGAACACTGAAGCTTTCTTT
.	.	TRBJ2-7	TRBV11-2	CASSVRAGFLYEQYF	TGTGCCAGCAGCGTCAGAGCAGGGTTCCTCTACGAGCAGTACTTC
.	once	TRBJ2-1	TRBV5-1	CASSLEGGETGAEQFF	TGCGCCAGCAGCTTGGAAGGTGGAGAGACTGGTGCTGAGCAGTTCTTC
.	.	TRBJ1-3	TRBV7-9	CASSPGPGNTIYF	TGTGCCAGCAGCCCGGGGCCTGGAAACACCATATATTTT
.	.	TRBJ1-5	TRBV2	CATGLVSNQPQHF	TGTGCCACCGGTCTCGTAAGCAATCAGCCCCAGCATTTT
TRBD2	.	TRBJ2-3	TRBV6-5	CASRKAGTDTQYF	TGTGCCAGCAGGAAAGCGGGAACAGATACGCAGTATTTT
.	.	TRBJ2-1	TRBV4-1	CASTPRSPSPSTMEQFF	TGCGCCAGCACCCCAAGATCCCCTTCCCCTTCTACGATGGAGCAGTTCTTC
.	.	TRBJ1-2	TRBV28	CASSLLGLGYGYTF	TGTGCCAGCAGCCTCTTGGGGCTAGGCTATGGCTACACCTTC
TRBD2	.	TRBJ2-3	TRBV28	CASRGRAYRIADTQYF	TGTGCCAGCAGGGGGAGGGCCTACCGGATCGCAGATACGCAGTATTTT
TRBD1	.	TRBJ2-5	TRBV18	CASSPGQTYQETQYF	TGTGCCAGCTCACCGGGACAGACGTACCAAGAGACCCAGTACTTC
.	.	TRBJ2-7	TRBV5-1	CASSPWGGTEGYEQYF	TGCGCCAGCAGCCCGTGGGGGGGGACAGAGGGCTACGAGCAGTACTTC
.	.	TRBJ2-7	TRBV4-3	CASSQDAGFSRQYF	TGCGCCAGCAGCCAAGATGCGGGATTTTCGAGGCAGTACTTC
.	.	TRBJ2-7	TRBV28	CASSLQGRILSYEQYF	TGTGCCAGCAGCCTCCAAGGACGGATTCTCTCCTACGAGCAGTACTTC
.	.	TRBJ1-1	TRBV5-4	CASSLAHTRTEAFF	TGTGCCAGCAGCTTGGCACACACCCGCACTGAAGCTTTCTTT
.	.	TRBJ2-2	TRBV5-4	CASSLFPLERRAGELFF	TGTGCCAGCAGCTTGTTTCCCTTGGAAAGGCGAGCCGGGGAGCTGTTTTTT
.	.	TRBJ2-1	TRBV2	CASSEGGASYNEQFF	TGTGCCAGCAGTGAAGGAGGGGCCTCCTACAATGAGCAGTTCTTC
.	.	TRBJ1-1	TRBV7-9	CASSQADGNTEAFF	TGTGCCAGCAGTCAAGCTGACGGGAACACTGAAGCTTTCTTT
TRBD1	.	TRBJ2-7	TRBV30	CAWVPDRGGLEQYF	TGTGCCTGGGTACCCGACAGGGGGGGTCTCGAGCAGTACTTC
.	.	TRBJ2-5	TRBV5-6	CASSLAGQPETQYF	TGTGCCAGCAGCTTGGCGGGACAACCAGAGACCCAGTACTTC
.	.	TRBJ2-1	TRBV28	CARPNRAFSYNEQFF	TGTGCCAGACCTAACAGGGCCTTTTCCTACAATGAGCAGTTCTTC
TRBD2	.	TRBJ2-3	TRBV7-7	CASSSGGSTDTQYF	TGTGCCAGCAGCTCGGGGGGATCCACAGATACGCAGTATTTT
.	.	TRBJ2-4	TRBV28	CASRGRGLAKNIQYF	TGTGCCAGCCGGGGGCGGGGGCTAGCCAAAAACATTCAGTACTTC
TRBD1	.	TRBJ2-5	TRBV28	CASSSWTGGWETQYF	TGTGCCAGCAGTTCCTGGACAGGGGGCTGGGAGACCCAGTACTTC
TRBD2	.	TRBJ2-5	TRBV4-2	CASSQEASGRTYQETQYF	TGTGCCAGCAGCCAAGAGGCTAGCGGGAGGACTTACCAAGAGACCCAGTACTTC
.	.	TRBJ1-2	TRBV6-6	CASKTGGANYGYTF	TGTGCCAGCAAAACCGGGGGGGCAAACTATGGCTACACCTTC
.	.	TRBJ2-1	TRBV5-1	CASSRRRDSYNEQFF	TGCGCCAGCAGTCGTCGGCGGGACTCCTACAATGAGCAGTTCTTC
.	.	TRBJ2-2	TRBV18	CASSSSSGSGTGELFF	TGTGCCAGCTCATCAAGTTCCGGGAGCGGTACCGGGGAGCTGTTTTTT
TRBD1	.	TRBJ1-3	TRBV28	CASSLTGQVSGNTIYF	TGTGCCAGCAGTTTGACTGGACAGGTCTCTGGAAACACCATATATTTT